This entry lists 16 T cell receptor beta chains sequenced from one sample in a study of radiotherapy plus CTLA-4 blockade in lung cancer. The repertoire was sequenced with immunoSEQ multiplex PCR; TCRdb's copy has only in-frame clones and lacks some. The table lists about 49,000 clones, over 75% of them singletons. The source material was peripheral blood, sampled from a patient treated with radiotherapy plus ipilimumab. The receptors stem from a human donor with non-small cell lung cancer whose response to radiotherapy plus ipilimumab could not be evaluated.

This clone is labeled medium-sized. The rearrangement links TRBV7-2 to TRBJ1-3; D is undetermined. The germline V and J ends were trimmed by 2 bases and 0 bases, with 11 bases remaining between them. The CDR3 has 16 residues. CDR1 and CDR2 (germline): SGHTA, FQGNSA. CDR3 residues: CASSLMQASSGNTIYF. For the CDR3, the DNA is TGTGCCAGCAGCTTAATGCAGGCGAGCTCTGGAAACACCATATATTTT.

This rearrangement joins TRBV4-1 to TRBJ2-5; 12 bases map to TRBD1. Trimming at V came to 4 bases and at J to 5 bases, leaving 8 bases not matched to a gene. This CDR3 is built from 16 residues. Germline CDR1 MGHRA, CDR2 YSYEKL. The CDR3 sequence is CASSPVGQGARETQYF. CDR3 sequence (DNA): TGCGCCAGCAGCCCGGTGGGACAGGGGGCTAGGGAGACCCAGTACTTC.

The J gene is TRBJ2-5, the V gene TRBV14, with TRBD2 matching 8 bases. Germline V CDR1 and CDR2: SGHDN, FVKESK. The V and J ends lost 3 bases and 11 bases, in that order; junction bases with no gene match: 5. This CDR3 is 12 amino acids long. The CDR3: CASSQVSGKQYF. In DNA, the CDR3 is TGTGCCAGCAGCCAGGTTAGCGGGAAGCAGTACTTC.

V gene TRBV7-9 combines with J gene TRBJ2-3, with a possible D match to TRBD2 (6 bases). The germline gives CDR1 SEHNR, CDR2 FQNEAQ (reference sequence). Trimming shortened V by 2 bases and J by 2 bases, and 14 bases separated the two germline ends. The CDR3 is 16 amino acids. CDR3 region: CASSLSIGGITDTQYF. The CDR3 region has the DNA TGTGCCAGCAGCTTATCTATTGGCGGGATCACAGATACGCAGTATTTT.

This chain uses TRBV9 with TRBJ1-3; 11 nucleotides line up with TRBD1. The CDR3 has 15 residues. V was pared by 7 bases and J by 0 bases, with 3 bases of the junction left unmatched. Germline CDR1 and CDR2: SGDLS and YYNGEE. CDR3 nucleotides: TGTGCCAGCGGACAGGGGGCTAGCTCTGGAAACACCATATATTTT. Translated: CASGQGASSGNTIYF. The full variable domain, with the rest looked up from reference TRBV9 and TRBJ1-3, is DSGVTQTPKHLITATGQRVTLRCSPRSGDLSVYWYQQSLDQGLQFLIQYYNGEERAKGNILERFSAQQFPDLHSELNLSSLELGDSALYFCASGQGASSGNTIYFGEGSWLTVV.

This chain joins TRBV2 and TRBJ2-3; D is unresolved. The germline CDR1 and CDR2 sequences are SNHLY and FYNNEI. V was clipped by 4 bases and J by 2 bases, with 10 bases between them. CDR3 length equals 14 residues. This CDR3 is CASSVSSYTDTQYF. Written as DNA, the CDR3 is TGTGCCAGCAGTGTTTCGTCGTACACAGATACGCAGTATTTT.

J is TRBJ1-5 and V is TRBV2, with 10 bases that match TRBD1. The germline gives CDR1 SNHLY, CDR2 FYNNEI. The CDR3 is made up of 15 amino acids. The trim removed 5 bases at V and 2 bases at J, leaving 3 bases unmatched. The CDR3 region is CASSRDRGGNQPQHF. The CDR3 nucleotides read TGTGCCAGCAGTCGGGACAGGGGAGGCAATCAGCCCCAGCATTTT.

The chain has TRBV6-5 and TRBJ1-1; D remains unclear. CDR1 and CDR2 (germline): MNHEY, SVGAGI. The V and J ends lost 2 bases and 5 bases respectively, with 12 bases between them. The CDR3 sequence is 14 residues long. CDR3 nucleotides: TGTGCCAGCAGTTACATGTTCGCAGGAACTGAAGCTTTCTTT. Translating it yields CASSYMFAGTEAFF.

This clone showed up just once. The chain is built from TRBV7-9 and TRBJ1-5, with no clear D. V dropped 5 bases and J dropped 5 bases, with 13 bases sitting between them. This CDR3 is 14 amino acids long. Germline CDR1 reads SEHNR; CDR2 reads FQNEAQ (reference sequence). CDR3 sequence: CASSTERADQPQHF. The CDR3 DNA reads TGTGCCAGCAGCACCGAGCGCGCGGATCAGCCCCAGCATTTT.

This clone has only one observation. The chain recombines TRBV6-4 with TRBJ2-2; weak D call: TRBD1 (5 bases). This CDR3 spans 13 amino acids. CDR1 and CDR2 from the germline V gene are MRHNA and SNTAGT. Trimming removed 2 bases at V and 4 bases at J, with 5 bases between. The CDR3 sequence: CASSDTGTGELFF. The CDR3 nucleotides are TGTGCCAGCAGTGACACAGGCACCGGGGAGCTGTTTTTT.

Comment on this clone: The same CDR3 also results from other DNA sequences found in this sample. This chain joins TRBV7-8 and TRBJ2-7; D is unresolved. This CDR3 contains 13 residues. The ends were cut back, 1 base at V and 4 bases at J, with 8 bases in the middle. The germline CDR1 and CDR2 sequences are SGHVS and FQNEAQ. CDR3 sequence (DNA): TGTGCCAGCAGCTTAGATCGGTTGTACGAGCAGTACTTC. It translates to CASSLDRLYEQYF.

The chain carries TRBV5-4 and TRBJ1-4; D may be TRBD1 (5 bases). From germline, CDR1 is SGHNT and CDR2 YYREEE (reference sequence). V was cut by 4 bases and J by 6 bases, with 16 bases left in between. The CDR3 length is 15 residues. This CDR3 is CASSLGGVVDEKLFF. In DNA form, the CDR3 reads TGTGCCAGCAGCCTCGGGGGAGTGGTGGATGAAAAACTGTTTTTT.

The CDR3 spells CASSLPPLTSGRLEQYF. The CDR3 DNA follows: TGTGCCAGCAGCCTCCCGCCCCTGACTAGCGGGAGACTCGAGCAGTACTTC. The chain employs TRBV5-4 and TRBJ2-7, with 12 bases that match TRBD2. After removal of 4 bases from V and 6 bases from J, the junction contained 14 bases not matched to a gene. This CDR3 is built from 17 residues. Germline CDR1 and CDR2: SGHNT and YYREEE (reference sequence).

The chain recombines TRBV4-3 with TRBJ2-1; TRBD1 agrees at 9 bases. V lost 3 bases, J lost 8 bases, and 8 bases stayed unmatched. CDR1 is LGHNA and CDR2 is YSLEER in the germline V gene. This CDR3 is built from 15 residues. The CDR3 spells CASSQTDRGGDEQFF. The DNA of the CDR3 is TGCGCCAGCAGCCAGACCGACAGGGGGGGCGATGAGCAGTTCTTC.

This clone has just one count. The chain couples TRBV14 to TRBJ2-5, with D unclear. Germline assignment: CDR1 SGHDN and CDR2 FVKESK. The CDR3 has 14 amino acids. V lost 4 bases and J lost 5, with 14 bases in between. This CDR3 is CASSPVSAGETQYF. CDR3 sequence (DNA): TGTGCCAGCAGCCCGGTCTCTGCCGGGGAGACCCAGTACTTC.

CDR3 amino acids: CASSIPSSLSYNEQFF. CDR3 nucleotides: TGTGCCAGTAGTATCCCCTCCAGTCTCTCCTACAATGAGCAGTTCTTC. The V and J genes are TRBV19 and TRBJ2-1; D not certain. The CDR3 contains 16 residues. Germline CDR1 and CDR2: LNHDA and SQIVND (reference sequence). Trimming shortened V by 3 bases and J by 0 bases, and 12 bases separated the two germline ends.